What follows is one T cell receptor beta chain and its context. What it binds is unknown. Data came from immunoSEQ multiplex PCR; TCRdb stores just in-frame clones and leaves some out. The sample contains 63,000 or so clones, about 85% of which appear only once. This entry comes from a study of T cell responses to AZD1222 COVID-19 vaccine. Study context: Second-dose intervals of approximately 4 or approximately 12 weeks were pooled. Study observations and caveats: Seropositivity was recorded at baseline in only a handful of AZD1222 recipients. Possibly, clonal diversity was underestimated; donors were largely white British and included more females.

Deletions cut 3 bases from V and 6 bases from J, with 15 bases between. The CDR3 extends over 14 amino acids. Per germline, CDR1 SEHNR and CDR2 FQNEAQ (reference sequence). The source material was peripheral blood, sampled on day 0 of AZD1222 vaccination. The chain links TRBV7-9 to TRBJ2-7, with D tentatively TRBD2 (6 bases). The sequence came from an adult in good health. CDR3 sequence: CASSLEGIVGEQYF. The DNA for the CDR3 is TGTGCCAGCAGCTTGGAGGGTATTGTAGGCGAGCAGTACTTC.